Sequencing of this T cell receptor (beta chain) was carried out in a study of T cells in localized non-small cell lung cancer. Points from the study as a whole: Of the tissues analyzed, uninvolved adjacent lung showed maximal T cell clonality, greater than tumor.

For this clone: Its antigen remains unidentified.

Trimming cost V 0 bases and J 7 bases, with 14 bases left between them. Germline-derived CDR1 and CDR2 are SGHAT and FQNNGV. CDR3 length equals 15 residues. The repertoire was sequenced with immunoSEQ multiplex PCR; TCRdb's copy has only in-frame clones and lacks some. This table holds about 24,000 clones, around 81% found once. V gene TRBV11-2 combines with J gene TRBJ2-3; D is possibly TRBD1 (5 bases). Specimen: PBMCs, collected before any cancer treatment. The source of this sequence is a man aged 40 to 70 with stage II lung adenocarcinoma. CDR3 loop: CASSLDRAGSNTQYF. The CDR3 DNA is TGTGCCAGCAGCTTAGATCGGGCAGGGTCAAATACGCAGTATTTT.